The present entry profiles one T cell receptor (beta chain) with its context. Its specificity is not known. Per germline, CDR1 SGHRS and CDR2 YFSETQ. The CDR3 consists of 18 residues. J gave up 4 bases and V 0 bases, and 12 bases lay outside the gene matches. The sample comes from a study of cytomegalovirus exposure and HLA in healthy donors. The overall study: Some 85 million unique TCRs, all from HLA-typed donors, were included in an early release of the data. When 350 to 500 donors were genotyped, 80% to 90% of them were found to fall in the Caucasian-associated ancestry cluster.

Study results and caveats: Later, an analysis found that common viral pathogens appeared to be linked with several of the most significant clusters.

The PCR used 60 Vbeta and 13 Jbeta primers. Repertoires were generated with immunoSEQ multiplex PCR, while TCRdb's copy carries only in-frame clones and drops some. The profile shows 100,000 or so clones, approximately 85% of them singletons. This TCR was sampled from a man aged 30 to 45 in good health and CMV-seronegative. The chain combines TRBV5-1 with TRBJ1-1, with TRBD1 matching over 10 bases. Sequencing was carried out using PBMCs. The CDR3 nucleotides are TGCGCCAGCAGCTTGGCCGGGACAGGGGTGCATCGGAGCACTGAAGCTTTCTTT. Translating it yields CASSLAGTGVHRSTEAFF.